These 22 T cell receptor beta chains came from one sample sequenced in a study of blood T cell repertoires in COVID-19. Profiled with immunoSEQ multiplex PCR; TCRdb holds only in-frame clones, not every one. This sample carries 200,000 to 250,000 clones, approximately 83% of them seen once, and the ten largest clones take approximately 1.3%. The sequencing sample was made of PBMCs or T cells enriched from blood (not recorded which). Receptors were obtained from a woman aged 35 to 49 with acute COVID-19.

This chain's CDR3 is CASSRETQYF. The CDR3 DNA reads TGTGCCAGCTCGCGGGAGACCCAGTACTTC. The genes are TRBV11-2 and TRBJ2-5; no clear D. This CDR3 has 10 residues. V dropped 8 bases and J dropped 5 bases, with 6 bases sitting between them. Germline CDR1 is SGHAT and CDR2 is FQNNGV.

J is TRBJ1-1 and V is TRBV13; no clear D gene. The CDR3 consists of 13 residues. Germline CDR1 and CDR2: PRHDT and FYEKMQ (reference sequence). V was trimmed by 4 bases and J by 1 base, leaving 7 bases between them. The CDR3 loop is CASSWSGNTEAFF. The CDR3 DNA follows: TGTGCCAGCAGCTGGTCCGGGAACACTGAAGCTTTCTTT. Full variable domain (missing parts from reference TRBV13 and TRBJ1-1): AAGVIQSPRHLIKEKRETATLKCYPIPRHDTVYWYQQGPGQDPQFLISFYEKMQSDKGSIPDRFSAQQFSDYHSELNMSSLELGDSALYFCASSWSGNTEAFFGQGTRLTVV.

The chain employs TRBV30 and TRBJ1-3; TRBD1 agrees at 7 bases. Germline V gene data show CDR1 as GTSNPN and CDR2 as SVGIG (reference sequence). Germline trimming cut 4 bases from V and 4 bases from J; bases unmatched to any gene: 1. This CDR3 has 12 amino acids. The CDR3 loop reads CAWKGGGNTIYF. CDR3 DNA: TGTGCCTGGAAAGGGGGCGGAAACACCATATATTTT.

The chain links TRBV5-5 to TRBJ1-4; TRBD1 matches at 9 bases. The CDR3 extends over 14 amino acids. Germline CDR1 is SGHKS and CDR2 is YYEKEE (reference sequence). Unmatched junction bases numbered 4, after V lost 2 bases and J lost 8 bases. CDR3 in DNA: TGTGCCAGCAGCTTAGGGACAGGGAAAGAAAAACTGTTTTTT. Its protein is CASSLGTGKEKLFF.

This clone occurred once. The chain combines TRBV6-1 with TRBJ1-5, with unresolved D. This CDR3 is 13 amino acids long. The ends were cut back, 3 bases at V and 4 bases at J, with 7 bases in the middle. Germline V gives CDR1 MNHNS, CDR2 SASEGT. The CDR3 DNA sequence: TGTGCCAGCAGTGAGACGGAGAATCAGCCCCAGCATTTT. It encodes CASSETENQPQHF.

The chain joins TRBV6-5 to TRBJ1-2, with 7 positions matching TRBD1. Germline-derived CDR1 and CDR2 are MNHEY and SVGAGI. The CDR3 is made up of 15 amino acids. Trimming took 4 bases from V and 6 from J; bases not matched to a gene: 11. The CDR3 is CASSLIAGTDNGYTF. The CDR3 DNA sequence: TGTGCCAGCAGTTTAATCGCCGGGACAGACAATGGCTACACCTTC.

The chain couples TRBV3-1 (or the pseudogene TRBV3-2) to TRBJ1-1; 10 nucleotides align to TRBD1. This CDR3 is 17 amino acids long. Losses at the gene ends were 4 bases for V and 3 bases for J; bases not matched to a gene: 11. Per germline, CDR1 LGHDT and CDR2 YNNKEL (reference sequence). The CDR3 sequence is CASSRGGTGVWDTEAFF. CDR3 bases: TGTGCCAGCAGCCGAGGTGGGACAGGGGTATGGGACACTGAAGCTTTCTTT.

The V gene is TRBV5-1, the J gene TRBJ2-7; 8 bases map to TRBD1. Germline V lookup: CDR1 SGHRS, CDR2 YFSETQ. The CDR3 is 13 amino acids. Trimming removed 4 bases from V and 5 bases from J; junction bases left unmatched: 5. The CDR3 loop is CASSATGGHEQYF. In DNA, the CDR3 is TGCGCCAGCAGCGCTACAGGGGGTCACGAGCAGTACTTC.

A few counts support this clone. V is TRBV2 and J is TRBJ1-1; 8 bases are shared with TRBD1. Losses at the gene ends were 6 bases for V and 0 bases for J; bases not matched to a gene: 9. The CDR3 covers 16 residues. The germline gives CDR1 SNHLY, CDR2 FYNNEI. The CDR3: CASSPRTGFMNTEAFF. The DNA of the CDR3 is TGTGCCAGCAGCCCTAGGACAGGGTTCATGAACACTGAAGCTTTCTTT.

The chain employs TRBV3-1 (or the pseudogene TRBV3-2) and TRBJ1-6, with a tentative D call TRBD1 (5 bases). V was shortened by 4 bases and J by 3 bases, with 10 bases between the two germline ends. This CDR3 is built from 15 residues. CDR1 LGHDT and CDR2 YNNKEL come from the germline V gene (reference sequence). This CDR3 is CASSPQGNYNSPLHF. DNA of the CDR3: TGTGCCAGCAGCCCTCAGGGCAACTATAATTCACCCCTCCACTTT.

The V and J genes are TRBV21-1 and TRBJ2-1; the table's D call, TRBD2, has no DNA check behind it. TRBV21-1 is deemed a pseudogene. This CDR3 is 16 amino acids long. The CDR3 reads CASSKVQAGRYNEQFF. The CDR3, as DNA: TGTGCCAGCAGCAAAGTTCAGGCAGGGAGGTACAATGAGCAGTTCTTC.

The chain combines TRBV6-5 with TRBJ2-1; perhaps TRBD2 as D (6 bases). Germline lookup yields CDR1 MNHEY and CDR2 SVGAGI. The germline V and J ends were trimmed by 7 bases and 12 bases, with 22 bases remaining between them. This CDR3 comprises 14 residues. For the CDR3, the DNA is TGTGCCAGCAAACAGCCGGGACTTCAACGGGGGCAGTTCTTC. Its protein is CASKQPGLQRGQFF.

This CDR3 is CASRPPGQLNQPQHF. DNA for the CDR3: TGTGCCAGTAGGCCACCGGGACAGCTCAATCAGCCCCAGCATTTT. The chain employs TRBV19 and TRBJ1-5; 7 nucleotides line up with TRBD1. This CDR3 spans 15 amino acids. Germline CDR1 LNHDA, CDR2 SQIVND (reference sequence). Unmatched junction bases numbered 8, after V lost 6 bases and J lost 3 bases.

The chain combines TRBV4-3 with TRBJ2-2; 7 bases match TRBD2. CDR1 LGHNA and CDR2 YSLEER come from the germline V gene. V gave up 0 bases and J gave up 1 base; unmatched junction bases: 5. This CDR3 region has 17 residues. CDR3 protein: CASSQENWGGNTGELFF. In DNA form, the CDR3 reads TGCGCCAGCAGCCAAGAAAATTGGGGGGGGAACACCGGGGAGCTGTTTTTT.

This clone was counted between two and nine times. The chain links TRBV6-5 to TRBJ1-2, with 8 bases aligning to TRBD1. The germline CDR1 and CDR2 sequences are MNHEY and SVGAGI. The CDR3 loop spans 13 amino acids. Trimming at V came to 6 bases and at J to 4 bases, leaving 4 bases not matched to a gene. CDR3 DNA sequence: TGTGCCAGCAGCTTGGGGACAGGCTATGGCTACACCTTC. Its translation is CASSLGTGYGYTF.

This rearrangement joins TRBV7-3 to TRBJ2-1, with 8 positions matching TRBD1. This CDR3 region has 14 residues. V was pared by 2 bases and J by 8 bases, with 5 bases of the junction left unmatched. Germline V gives CDR1 SGHTA, CDR2 FQGTGA. Written as DNA, the CDR3 is TGTGCCAGCAGCTTAGGGCAGGGGGCCTATGAGCAGTTCTTC. Its protein is CASSLGQGAYEQFF.

This sequence joins TRBV7-9 and TRBJ1-1, with 11 bases that match TRBD1. V lost 5 bases, J lost 9 bases, and 2 bases stayed unmatched. Germline CDR1 reads SEHNR; CDR2 reads FQNEAQ (reference sequence). The CDR3 runs 12 residues. In DNA form, the CDR3 reads TGTGCCAGCAGCCCGGACAGGGGGCAAGCTTTCTTT. Protein sequence: CASSPDRGQAFF.

The rearrangement uses TRBV6-4 and TRBJ2-1, with D uncertain. CDR3 size: 15 residues. V was clipped by 3 bases and J by 2 bases, with 11 bases between them. Germline CDR1 is MRHNA and CDR2 is SNTAGT. The CDR3 bases are TGTGCCAGCAGTGAAAACAGCTCACCCTACAATGAGCAGTTCTTC. This encodes CASSENSSPYNEQFF.

The V and J genes are TRBV21-1 and TRBJ1-1. TRBV21-1 is classified as a pseudogene. CDR3 size: 14 residues. The CDR3 loop is CASSTKAVDTEAFF. CDR3 in DNA: TGTGCCAGCAGCACAAAGGCGGTGGACACTGAAGCTTTCTTT.

The rearrangement uses TRBV3-1 (or the pseudogene TRBV3-2) and TRBJ1-6; D remains ambiguous. Deletions cut 0 bases from V and 0 bases from J, with 9 bases between. This CDR3 has 17 amino acids. The germline gives CDR1 LGHDT, CDR2 YNNKEL (reference sequence). The CDR3 protein is CASSQDGQISYNSPLHF. CDR3 nucleotide sequence: TGTGCCAGCAGCCAAGATGGCCAGATCTCCTATAATTCACCCCTCCACTTT.

This chain joins TRBV7-2 and TRBJ1-1, with TRBD1 matching 8 bases. This CDR3 region has 16 residues. Germline V gene data show CDR1 as SGHTA and CDR2 as FQGNSA. Losses at the gene ends were 3 bases for V and 1 base for J; bases not matched to a gene: 7. CDR3 nucleotides: TGTGCCAGCAGCTTCGGGTGGCAGGGGGCGAACACTGAAGCTTTCTTT. This translates into CASSFGWQGANTEAFF. Looking up the rest from reference TRBV7-2 and TRBJ1-1 gives the full variable domain: GAGVSQSPSNKVTEKGKDVELRCDPISGHTALYWYRQSLGQGLEFLIYFQGNSAPDKSGLPSDRFSAERTGGSVSTLTIQRTQQEDSAVYLCASSFGWQGANTEAFFGQGTRLTVV.

CDR3 nucleotide sequence: TGTGCCAGCAGCGTTGACAGAAACTATGGCTACACCTTC. Translated: CASSVDRNYGYTF. V gene TRBV9 combines with J gene TRBJ1-2, with a tentative D call TRBD1 (5 bases). Germline V gives CDR1 SGDLS, CDR2 YYNGEE. This CDR3 has 13 amino acids. V was clipped by 2 bases and J by 2 bases, with 7 bases between them.